This T cell receptor (beta chain) was obtained from a study of blood T cell repertoires in COVID-19. Across the whole study: PBMCs, B-cell-depleted T cells, or T cells provided the cDNA or gDNA that made up the material.

CDR3 size: 14 residues. With 7 bases clipped from V and 5 bases from J, the junction kept 12 bases outside the gene matches. Germline V lookup: CDR1 SGHRS, CDR2 YFSETQ. Original analysis: Using reference gene primer amplification, nucleated cell counts were estimated. Using immunoSEQ multiplex PCR, the repertoire was profiled, and TCRdb retains in-frame clones only, with some absent. V, J and clone size reflect that table, while D and trimming were determined from the DNA. The sample has under 250,000 clones, about 86% seen once. The rearrangement uses TRBV5-1 and TRBJ2-7, with TRBD1 matching over 7 bases. The receptor was derived from a woman aged 55-70 years with acute or convalescent COVID-19. The sample comprised peripheral blood. The CDR3 protein is CASGPLQGCNEQYF. CDR3 DNA sequence: TGCGCCAGCGGGCCCCTACAGGGGTGCAACGAGCAGTACTTC.